This paragraph covers one T cell receptor beta chain sequence. Its antigen is unknown. Individual cDNA molecules received unique molecular identifiers during library preparation. TCRdb reprocessed the 5' RACE reads with MiXCR, giving one entry per CDR3 protein. The data hold tens of thousands of distinct CDR3 sequences, with 9% to 15% observed a single time. V dropped 3 bases and J dropped 10 bases, with 13 bases sitting between them. Germline values: CDR1 LGHDT, CDR2 YNNKEL (reference sequence). The CDR3 spans 13 residues. The entry originates in a study of early T cells in non-severe SARS-CoV-2 infection. Study context: Sequenced material consisted of bulk RNA (from unsorted whole blood), and chains were unpaired. Study results and limitations: The matching step, a VDJdb search, favored anti-spike CD8 responses and missed private and CD4 specificities.

The sequence was obtained from an adult who was a healthcare worker with PCR-confirmed SARS-CoV-2 infection or an uninfected control (not recorded which). J is TRBJ2-1 and V is TRBV3-1, with a weak D call TRBD2 (6 bases). The sample comprised whole blood. The CDR3 loop is CASSQRGEPEQFF. The CDR3 DNA is TGTGCCAGCAGCCAGCGGGGCGAACCGGAGCAGTTCTTC.